This T cell receptor beta chain was found in a study of blood T cell repertoires in COVID-19. Study-level information: The samples span acute and convalescent COVID-19 from the United States, Italy and Spain. From T cells, B-cell-depleted T cells, or PBMCs came the material, which was cDNA or gDNA.

There are a few counts of this clone. As processed by the authors: Researchers report that nucleated cell counts were estimated from reference gene primer amplification. TCRdb's table, derived via immunoSEQ multiplex PCR, lists solely in-frame clones and lacks some. V and J calls and clone size are given by that table; D and trimming were obtained from the DNA. Here the sample spans tens of thousands of clones, more than 75% being singletons. Trimming pared 10 bases from V and 0 bases from J, leaving 13 bases between. This CDR3 spans 14 amino acids. CDR1 MNHEY and CDR2 SVGAGI come from the germline V gene.

The chain uses TRBV6-5 and TRBJ1-3; TRBD1 might be the D (5 bases). The clonotype originates from a woman aged 55-70 years with acute or convalescent COVID-19. Input material: peripheral blood. The CDR3 is CATARGSSGNTIYF. The CDR3 DNA sequence: TGTGCCACCGCTCGGGGGAGCTCTGGAAACACCATATATTTT.